This T cell receptor beta chain was observed in a study of OX40 agonist ivuxolimab in advanced cancers. The wider study: Ivuxolimab, an antibody that agonizes OX40 (CD134), was administered to the patients. Previous treatment with anti-PD-1, anti-PD-L1 or anti-CTLA-4 therapy was allowed; under 50% had received some. Study-level findings and limits: Some patients without response likewise showed low normalized clonal expansion.

Losses at the gene ends were 3 bases for V and 2 bases for J; bases not matched to a gene: 2. CDR1 and CDR2 (germline): SGHKS, YYEKEE (reference sequence). CDR3 size: 14 residues. Some clones are missing from TCRdb's copy, which holds only in-frame ones; the method was immunoSEQ multiplex PCR. The profile shows 80,000 to 100,000 clones, approximately 88% of them singletons. With regard to this clone: The antigen is undetermined.

The sequence derives from an adult with an advanced solid tumor such as melanoma, head and neck, liver or kidney cancer. The chain employs TRBV5-5 and TRBJ1-5; 7 bases align to TRBD1. Here the sequenced sample was CD4+ or CD8+ T cells sorted from blood, taken in a trial of the OX40 agonist ivuxolimab. The CDR3 DNA follows: TGTGCCAGCAGCTACGACAGGGGCAATCAGCCCCAGCATTTT. Its protein product is CASSYDRGNQPQHF.